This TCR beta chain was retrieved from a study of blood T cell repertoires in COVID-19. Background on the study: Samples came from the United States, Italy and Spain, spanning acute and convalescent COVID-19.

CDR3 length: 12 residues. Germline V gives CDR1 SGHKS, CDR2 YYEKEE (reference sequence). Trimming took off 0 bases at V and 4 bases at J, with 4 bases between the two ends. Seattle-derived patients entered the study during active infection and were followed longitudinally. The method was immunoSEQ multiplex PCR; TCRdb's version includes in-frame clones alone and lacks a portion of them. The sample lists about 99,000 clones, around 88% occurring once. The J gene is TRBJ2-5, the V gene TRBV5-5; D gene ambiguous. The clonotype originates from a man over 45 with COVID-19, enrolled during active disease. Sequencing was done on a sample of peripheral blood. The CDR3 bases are TGTGCCAGCAGCTTGGCGGGAGAGACCCAGTACTTC. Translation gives CASSLAGETQYF.